These 13 T cell receptor beta chains originate from one sample sequenced in a study of CD8+CD57+ T cells in acquired aplastic anemia. Profiling that covered TCR beta VDJ and CDR3 relied on genomic DNA as its template. In TCRdb, the reads were re-called with MiXCR into one record per CDR3 protein. This sample has roughly 93,000 distinct CDR3 sequences, with around 70% found just once. Sequenced patients had shown CD8+CD57+ cell expansion by flow cytometry. Sequenced sample: sorted CD4+, CD8+, or CD8+CD57+ T cells (not recorded which) from PBMCs. The receptors shown here come from a human donor with aplastic anemia.

About this clonotype: Since the CDR3 does not end with the conserved phenylalanine or tryptophan, this likely comes from a read error. The J gene is TRBJ1-6, the V gene TRBV7-9; weak D call: TRBD1 (6 bases). The CDR3 consists of 14 residues. V shed 4 bases and J shed 5 bases, with 9 bases lying between them. Looked up from germline, CDR1 is SEHNR and CDR2 is FQNEAQ (reference sequence). CDR3 nucleotide sequence: TGTGCCAGCAGCTCGGGACATAATAATTCACCCCTCCACTCT. This gives the protein CASSSGHNNSPLHS.

The chain combines TRBV25-1 with TRBJ2-7, with 11 bases fitting TRBD2. V shed 6 bases and J 5 bases; nucleotides not matched to a gene: 12. Germline values: CDR1 MGHDK, CDR2 SYGVNS. This CDR3 is 16 amino acids long. DNA for the CDR3: TGTGCCAGCAGCTCTTTAGCGGGAGGGTTAGGAGACGAGCAGTACTTC. Translated, it gives CASSSLAGGLGDEQYF.

This clonotype was seen just once. V is TRBV9 and J is TRBJ1-6; D ambiguous. The V end lost 0 bases, the J end lost 5 bases, and 9 bases lay between the germline ends. The germline V gene has CDR1 SGDLS and CDR2 YYNGEE. This CDR3 has 15 residues. The CDR3 here is CASSVGNSHNSPLHF. CDR3 nucleotide sequence: TGTGCCAGCAGCGTAGGAAACAGCCATAATTCACCCCTCCACTTT.

This clonotype occurred a few times. J is TRBJ1-5 and V is TRBV10-3; possible D gene TRBD1, 5 bases. Germline-derived CDR1 and CDR2 are ENHRY and SYGVKD. The CDR3 spans 16 residues. V was shortened by 0 bases and J by 4 bases, with 13 bases between the two germline ends. The CDR3 is CAISESAGSENQPQHF. The CDR3 coding sequence is TGTGCCATCAGTGAGTCGGCAGGGAGCGAAAATCAGCCCCAGCATTTT.

The V call is TRBV27, the J call TRBJ1-6; D call uncertain. V lost 4 bases, J lost 5 bases, and 12 bases lay in between. Germline CDR1 reads MNHEY; CDR2 reads SMNVEV (reference sequence). The CDR3 loop spans 15 amino acids. In DNA, the CDR3 is TGTGCCAGCAGTTACCCGGGAGGTGATAATTCACCCCTCCACTTT. This gives the protein CASSYPGGDNSPLHF.

The V and J genes are TRBV7-8 and TRBJ1-1; 8 nucleotides agree with TRBD1. The CDR3 runs to 16 residues. J was trimmed by 4 bases and V by 2 bases; bases with no gene match: 9. The germline V gene encodes CDR1 SGHVS and CDR2 FQNEAQ. CDR3 in DNA: TGTGCCAGCAGCTTATCGTCGACAGGGGTAACCACTGAAGCTTTCTTT. This gives the protein CASSLSSTGVTTEAFF.

The V and J genes are TRBV29-1 and TRBJ2-1, with 7 bases identical to TRBD1. The ends lost 8 bases at V and 3 bases at J; junction bases unmatched: 7. Germline-derived CDR1 and CDR2 are SQVTM and ANQGSEA. The CDR3 is 13 residues long. CDR3 coding DNA: TGCAGCTACGGGACAGCTTACTACAATGAGCAGTTCTTC. Translated: CSYGTAYYNEQFF.

The chain has TRBV20-1 and TRBJ2-1, with D tentatively TRBD2 (6 bases). The CDR3 is made up of 15 amino acids. Germline CDR1 DFQATT, CDR2 SNEGSKA (reference sequence). Trimming left V 0 bases short and J 2 bases short, with 11 bases between. DNA for the CDR3: TGCAGTGCTAGAGAGTCGCGGGGAACCTACAATGAGCAGTTCTTC. This translates into CSARESRGTYNEQFF.

This chain connects TRBV2 to TRBJ2-1; weak D call: TRBD2 (5 bases). The germline V and J ends were trimmed by 5 bases and 4 bases, with 15 bases remaining between them. Germline lookup yields CDR1 SNHLY and CDR2 FYNNEI. The CDR3 runs to 15 residues. Here the CDR3 DNA reads TGTGCCAGCAGTCCTAGGACTCGAAGTTACAATGAGCAGTTCTTC. This encodes CASSPRTRSYNEQFF.

Details on this clonotype: This may be a read error, as it is one base from a much larger clone. The chain is built from TRBV29-1 and TRBJ1-4; D remains ambiguous. The CDR3 sequence is 11 residues long. The V and J ends lost 3 bases and 10 bases respectively, with 9 bases between them. The germline V gene encodes CDR1 SQVTM and CDR2 ANQGSEA. The CDR3 region is CSVEFGGKLFF. CDR3 sequence (DNA): TGCAGCGTTGAGTTTGGCGGAAAACTGTTTTTT.

The rearrangement joins TRBV20-1 to TRBJ2-3; D is undetermined. The CDR3 runs to 14 residues. CDR1 is DFQATT and CDR2 is SNEGSKA in the germline V gene (reference sequence). V shed 0 bases and J shed 2 bases, with 9 bases lying between them. CDR3 in DNA: TGCAGTGCTAGAGATAGTCAGTTCACAGATACGCAGTATTTT. The encoded protein is CSARDSQFTDTQYF.

Here the CDR3 reads CASSQGATGQETQYF. In nucleotides, the CDR3 is TGTGCCAGCAGCCAAGGCGCAACAGGGCAAGAGACCCAGTACTTC. The genes are TRBV7-2 and TRBJ2-5, with D tentatively TRBD1 (6 bases). The V and J ends lost 5 bases and 2 bases respectively, with 15 bases between them. Germline V gives CDR1 SGHTA, CDR2 FQGNSA. The CDR3 contains 15 residues.

The rearrangement links TRBV2 to TRBJ2-3; D may be TRBD2 (6 bases). Trimming pared 8 bases from V and 2 bases from J, leaving 14 bases between. The CDR3 is 14 residues long. Germline values: CDR1 SNHLY, CDR2 FYNNEI. CDR3 region: CASRRAGITDTQYF. CDR3 nucleotide sequence: TGTGCCAGCCGGAGGGCGGGGATCACAGATACGCAGTATTTT.